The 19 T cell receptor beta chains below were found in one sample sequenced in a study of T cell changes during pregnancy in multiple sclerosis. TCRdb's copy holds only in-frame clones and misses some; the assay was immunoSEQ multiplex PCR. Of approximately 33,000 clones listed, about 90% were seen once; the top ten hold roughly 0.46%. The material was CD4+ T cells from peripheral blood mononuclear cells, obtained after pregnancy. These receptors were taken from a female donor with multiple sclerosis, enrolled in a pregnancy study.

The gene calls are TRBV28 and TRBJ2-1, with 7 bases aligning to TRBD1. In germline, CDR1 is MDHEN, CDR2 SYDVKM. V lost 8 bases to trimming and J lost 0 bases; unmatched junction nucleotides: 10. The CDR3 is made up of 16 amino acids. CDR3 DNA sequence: TGTGCCAGCTCCGGACAGGACCCTCGCTCCTACAATGAGCAGTTCTTC. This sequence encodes CASSGQDPRSYNEQFF.

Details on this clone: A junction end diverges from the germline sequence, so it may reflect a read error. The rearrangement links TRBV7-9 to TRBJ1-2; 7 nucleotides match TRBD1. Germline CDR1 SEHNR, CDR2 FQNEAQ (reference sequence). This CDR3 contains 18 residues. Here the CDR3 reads CASSPQGTKSQMRGLMDF. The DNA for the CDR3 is TGTGCCAGCAGCCCACAGGGGACGAAGTCCCAAATGAGGGGCCTAATGGACTTC.

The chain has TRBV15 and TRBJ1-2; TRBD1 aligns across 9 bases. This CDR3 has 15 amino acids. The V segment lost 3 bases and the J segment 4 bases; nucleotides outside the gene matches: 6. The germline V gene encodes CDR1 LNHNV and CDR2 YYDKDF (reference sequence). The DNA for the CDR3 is TGTGCCACCAGCAGTACGTACAGGGGGCTCTATGGCTACACCTTC. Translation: CATSSTYRGLYGYTF.

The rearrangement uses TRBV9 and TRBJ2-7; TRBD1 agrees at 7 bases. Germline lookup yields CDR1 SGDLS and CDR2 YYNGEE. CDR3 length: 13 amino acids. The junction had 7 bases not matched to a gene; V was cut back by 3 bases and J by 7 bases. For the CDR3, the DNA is TGTGCCAGCAGCGCAATAGACAGGGATGAGCAGTACTTC. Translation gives CASSAIDRDEQYF.

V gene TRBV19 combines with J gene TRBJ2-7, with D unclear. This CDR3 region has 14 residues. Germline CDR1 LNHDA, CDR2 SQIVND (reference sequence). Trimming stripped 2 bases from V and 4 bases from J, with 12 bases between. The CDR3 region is CASSIRPGRYEQYF. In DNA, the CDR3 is TGTGCCAGTAGTATACGCCCAGGAAGATACGAGCAGTACTTC. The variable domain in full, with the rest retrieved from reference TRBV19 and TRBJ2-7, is DGGITQSPKYLFRKEGQNVTLSCEQNLNHDAMYWYRQDPGQGLRLIYYSQIVNDFQKGDIAEGYSVSREKKESFPLTVTSAQKNPTAFYLCASSIRPGRYEQYFGPGTRLTVT.

CDR3 sequence (DNA): TGTGCCAGCAGGCCGACTAGCGGGACATACAATGAGCAGTTCTTC. It codes for CASRPTSGTYNEQFF. This chain links TRBV4-2 with TRBJ2-1, with TRBD2 identical over 11 bases. Trimming removed 6 bases from V and 4 bases from J; junction bases left unmatched: 5. The germline V gene has CDR1 LGHNA and CDR2 YNFKEQ. The CDR3 sequence is 15 residues long.

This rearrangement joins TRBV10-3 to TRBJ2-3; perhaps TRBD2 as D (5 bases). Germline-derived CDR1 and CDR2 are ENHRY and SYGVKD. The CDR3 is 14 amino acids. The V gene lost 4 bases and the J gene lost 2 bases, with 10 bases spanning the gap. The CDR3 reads CAISVTGFTDTQYF. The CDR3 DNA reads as TGTGCCATCAGTGTAACGGGGTTCACAGATACGCAGTATTTT.

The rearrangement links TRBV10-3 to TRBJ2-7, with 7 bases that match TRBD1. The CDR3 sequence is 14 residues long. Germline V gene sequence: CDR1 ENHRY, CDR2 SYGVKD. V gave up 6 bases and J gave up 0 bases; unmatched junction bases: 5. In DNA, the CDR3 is TGTGCCATCAGAAGAGGGACAGACTCCTACGAGCAGTACTTC. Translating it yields CAIRRGTDSYEQYF.

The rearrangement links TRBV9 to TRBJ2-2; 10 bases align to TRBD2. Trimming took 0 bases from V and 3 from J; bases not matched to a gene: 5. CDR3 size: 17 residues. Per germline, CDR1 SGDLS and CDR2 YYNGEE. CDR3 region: CASSVAPAGGDTGELFF. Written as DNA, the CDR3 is TGTGCCAGCAGCGTAGCCCCAGCGGGGGGGGACACCGGGGAGCTGTTTTTT.

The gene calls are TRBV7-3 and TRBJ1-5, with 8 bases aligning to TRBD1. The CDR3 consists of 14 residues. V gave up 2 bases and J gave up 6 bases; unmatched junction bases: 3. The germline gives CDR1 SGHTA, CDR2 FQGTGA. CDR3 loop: CASSLAGGGQPQHF. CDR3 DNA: TGTGCCAGCAGCTTAGCAGGGGGCGGTCAGCCCCAGCATTTT.

The CDR3 reads CASSRRVVQGAGNTIYF. CDR3 DNA sequence: TGTGCCAGCAGCCGCAGGGTGGTACAGGGCGCTGGAAACACCATATATTTT. The J gene is TRBJ1-3, the V gene TRBV7-2; tentatively, D is TRBD1 (6 bases). Between the trimmed V and J ends, which lost 5 bases and 2 bases, there was a span of 19 bases. Germline-derived CDR1 and CDR2 are SGHTA and FQGNSA. CDR3 size: 17 residues.

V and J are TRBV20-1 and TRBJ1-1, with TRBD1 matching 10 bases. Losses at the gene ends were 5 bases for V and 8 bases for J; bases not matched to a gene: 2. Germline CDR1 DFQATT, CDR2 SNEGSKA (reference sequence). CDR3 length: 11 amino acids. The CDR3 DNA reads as TGCAGTGCTTGGGACAGGGGCGAAGCTTTCTTT. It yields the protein CSAWDRGEAFF.

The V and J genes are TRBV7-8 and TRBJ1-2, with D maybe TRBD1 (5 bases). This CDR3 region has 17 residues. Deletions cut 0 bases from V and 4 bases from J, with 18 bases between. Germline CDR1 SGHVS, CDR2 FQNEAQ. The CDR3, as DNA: TGTGCCAGCAGCTTAGCTGGGGAGATGCAGGGAGGCTATGGCTACACCTTC. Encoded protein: CASSLAGEMQGGYGYTF.

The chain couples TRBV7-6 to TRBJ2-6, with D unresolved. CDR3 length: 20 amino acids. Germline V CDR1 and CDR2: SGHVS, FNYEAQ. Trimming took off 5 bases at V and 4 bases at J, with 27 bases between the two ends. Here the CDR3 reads CASSAPKNLLLTPGANVLTF. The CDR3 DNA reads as TGTGCCAGCAGCGCCCCGAAGAATCTCCTCCTAACTCCCGGGGCCAACGTCCTGACTTTC.

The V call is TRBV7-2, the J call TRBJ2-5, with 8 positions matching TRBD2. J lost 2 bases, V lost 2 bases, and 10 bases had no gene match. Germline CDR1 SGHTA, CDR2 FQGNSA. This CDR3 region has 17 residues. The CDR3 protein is CASSLRGRGANQETQYF. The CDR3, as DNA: TGTGCCAGCAGCTTACGCGGGCGGGGGGCTAATCAAGAGACCCAGTACTTC.

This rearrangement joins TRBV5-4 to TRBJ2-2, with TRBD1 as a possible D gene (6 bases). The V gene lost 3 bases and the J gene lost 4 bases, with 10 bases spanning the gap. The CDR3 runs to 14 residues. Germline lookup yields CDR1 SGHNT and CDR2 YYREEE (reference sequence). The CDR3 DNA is TGTGCCAGCAGCTCAAAGACAGGCACCGGGGAGCTGTTTTTT. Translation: CASSSKTGTGELFF.

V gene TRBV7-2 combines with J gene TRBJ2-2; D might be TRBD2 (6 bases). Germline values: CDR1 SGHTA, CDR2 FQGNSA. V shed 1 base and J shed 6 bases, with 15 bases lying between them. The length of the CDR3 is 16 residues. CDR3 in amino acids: CASSLGRGSLAGELFF. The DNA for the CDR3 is TGTGCCAGCAGCTTAGGCCGGGGGTCGCTAGCCGGGGAGCTGTTTTTT.

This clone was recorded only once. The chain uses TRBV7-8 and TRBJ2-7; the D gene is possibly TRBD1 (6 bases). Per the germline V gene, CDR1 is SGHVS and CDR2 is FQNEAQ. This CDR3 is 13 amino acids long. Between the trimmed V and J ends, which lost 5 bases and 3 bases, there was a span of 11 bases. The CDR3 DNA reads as TGTGCCAGCAGCACCAGGGGTGGCTACGAGCAGTACTTC. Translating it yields CASSTRGGYEQYF.

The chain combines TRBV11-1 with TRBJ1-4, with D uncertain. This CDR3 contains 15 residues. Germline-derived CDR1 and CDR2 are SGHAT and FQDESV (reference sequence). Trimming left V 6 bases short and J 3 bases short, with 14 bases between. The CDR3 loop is CASSDGGRSNEKLFF. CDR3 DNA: TGTGCCAGCAGTGACGGAGGACGGTCTAATGAAAAACTGTTTTTT.